These 5 T cell receptor beta chains were sequenced from one sample in a study of blood T cell repertoires in COVID-19. The method was immunoSEQ multiplex PCR; TCRdb's version includes in-frame clones alone and lacks a portion of them. This sample has 260,000 or so clones, with 85% found just once. The source material was PBMCs or T cells enriched from blood (not recorded which). These receptors came from a woman in her 50s who had recovered from COVID-19.

This sequence joins TRBV5-4 and TRBJ2-7; 11 positions match TRBD2. This CDR3 is built from 14 residues. Germline V gives CDR1 SGHNT, CDR2 YYREEE (reference sequence). J gave up 2 bases and V 4 bases, and 2 bases lay outside the gene matches. CDR3 in amino acids: CASSTTSGAYEQYF. DNA of the CDR3: TGTGCCAGCAGCACGACTAGCGGGGCCTACGAGCAGTACTTC.

Here the CDR3 reads CASSPVGDPYNEQFF. In DNA form, the CDR3 reads TGTGCCAGCTCACCAGTGGGAGATCCCTACAATGAGCAGTTCTTC. V and J are TRBV18 and TRBJ2-1; D is perhaps TRBD2 (5 bases). This CDR3 contains 15 residues. Trimming pared 2 bases from V and 2 bases from J, leaving 10 bases between. Per the germline V gene, CDR1 is KGHSH and CDR2 is LQKENI.

The table lists this clone with a count of one. The V and J genes are TRBV28 and TRBJ1-2; a possible D gene is TRBD1 (6 bases). Trimming took 5 bases from V and 11 from J, leaving 21 bases between them. Looked up from germline, CDR1 is MDHEN and CDR2 is SYDVKM. There are 14 residues in the CDR3. The CDR3 bases are TGTGCCAGCAGTCTGGGACGGACAGAAGGGATTTACACCTTC. It encodes CASSLGRTEGIYTF.

The rearrangement uses TRBV20-1 and TRBJ2-5; 9 nucleotides agree with TRBD2. Germline CDR1 reads DFQATT; CDR2 reads SNEGSKA (reference sequence). The length of the CDR3 is 16 residues. V shed 3 bases and J 2 bases; nucleotides not matched to a gene: 10. The CDR3 DNA reads TGCAGTGCTAGTTTTCCAGCGGGAGGCTTTCAAGAGACCCAGTACTTC. Residues: CSASFPAGGFQETQYF.

The chain has TRBV2 and TRBJ1-4; 7 bases are a match to TRBD1. The CDR3 covers 15 residues. The germline CDR1 and CDR2 sequences are SNHLY and FYNNEI. V dropped 6 bases and J dropped 5; count of bases not matched to a gene: 9. CDR3 loop: CASRSTGTENEKLFF. The CDR3 coding sequence is TGTGCCAGCAGGAGCACCGGGACAGAGAATGAAAAACTGTTTTTT.